This TCR beta chain emerged from a study of regulatory T cells in long-lasting Graves disease. This clonotype has a handful of counts. This CDR3 region has 15 residues. From germline, CDR1 is DFQATT and CDR2 SNEGSKA (reference sequence). V shed 5 bases, J shed 0 bases, and the junction held 10 bases outside the gene matches. Arm-PCR of CDR3 regions and iRepertoire HTBI primers were used to build TCR beta libraries. Using its own MiXCR run on the multiplex PCR reads, TCRdb lists one record per CDR3 protein. The profile shows 620,000 or so distinct CDR3 sequences, around 17% of them singletons. Regarding time point: newly diagnosed GD, antithyroid drugs for less than 3 months. PBMC-extracted RNA yielded the TCR library. Another study also made use of these data, one on T cells in Graves' hyperthyroidism and ophthalmopathy.

The TCR originated in a woman aged 25 to 45 with Graves disease. The sequenced sample was peripheral blood mononuclear cells (PBMCs), obtained at new diagnosis, from a patient treated with antithyroid drugs. The chain uses TRBV20-1 and TRBJ2-7; TRBD2 aligns across 7 bases. Here the CDR3 reads CSAPHPSGRSYEQYF. CDR3 DNA sequence: TGCAGTGCTCCTCACCCTAGCGGCCGCTCCTACGAGCAGTACTTC.